This T cell receptor (beta chain) is drawn from a study of T cells after yellow fever vaccination. Each CDR3 protein is one row after TCRdb ran MiXCR on the 5' RACE reads. The sample lists roughly 330,000 distinct CDR3 sequences, about 4% seen once, with approximately 24% in the top ten. The sample holds a few counts of this clonotype. From germline, CDR1 is MNHEY and CDR2 SVGEGT. Unmatched junction bases numbered 6, after V lost 8 bases and J lost 1 base. The CDR3 loop spans 14 amino acids. The receptor comes from a man aged 18-30 years who received the YFV17D yellow fever vaccine. The chain recombines TRBV6-2 or TRBV6-3 with TRBJ2-5; 8 positions match TRBD2. The specimen was PBMCs, collected 5 days after the yellow fever booster vaccination. This chain's CDR3 is CASGLAGFQETQYF. CDR3 nucleotide sequence: TGTGCCAGCGGGTTAGCGGGGTTCCAAGAGACCCAGTACTTC.